The 6 T cell receptor beta chains presented below share a single source sample, sequenced in a study of CD8 T cells in Susac syndrome (dated by TCRdb to the late 2010s). The method behind the library was the immunoSEQ multiplex PCR assay. RNA was extracted using the RNeasy kit, and about 0.5 to 1 microgram was reverse transcribed with random hexamers. TCRdb passed the public sequencing reads through fastp at Q25 and MiXCR, retaining productive beta sequences. Rows with a matching CDR3 protein are joined into one entry that keeps the most common DNA and genes. The sample yields 150,000 to 200,000 distinct CDR3 sequences; roughly 95% were counted once. The top ten constitute 0.085% to 0.095% of the sample. Sequencing was carried out using CD4+ T cells from PBMCs. The receptor set was obtained from a human donor with multiple sclerosis.

This clonotype was detected only once. This rearrangement joins TRBV4-2 to TRBJ1-4, with 9 bases that match TRBD1. CDR3 size: 14 residues. Germline V gene data show CDR1 as LGHNA and CDR2 as YNFKEQ. With 3 bases clipped from V and 6 bases from J, the junction kept 2 bases outside the gene matches. Here the CDR3 reads CASSQGQGDEKLFF. CDR3 nucleotide sequence: TGTGCCAGCAGCCAGGGACAGGGCGATGAAAAACTGTTTTTT.

The rearrangement links TRBV7-9 to TRBJ2-1; TRBD2 matches at 11 bases. In germline, CDR1 is SEHNR, CDR2 FQNEAQ (reference sequence). The ends lost 5 bases at V and 5 bases at J; junction bases unmatched: 8. CDR3 size: 16 residues. CDR3 DNA: TGTGCCAGCAGCCCGACGACTAGCGGGGTTCACAATGAGCAGTTCTTC. Its translation is CASSPTTSGVHNEQFF.

This clonotype was recorded once. The chain uses TRBV20-1 and TRBJ2-5; perhaps TRBD2 as D (6 bases). This CDR3 has 13 amino acids. Germline V gene data show CDR1 as DFQATT and CDR2 as SNEGSKA (reference sequence). The germline V and J ends were trimmed by 6 bases and 6 bases, with 17 bases remaining between them. This CDR3 is CSAGGAGGKTQYF. The CDR3 coding sequence is TGCAGTGCCGGCGGGGCCGGAGGAAAGACCCAGTACTTC.

CDR3 protein: CASSAPGTFPEQFF. CDR3 in DNA: TGTGCCAGCAGCGCGCCGGGGACTTTCCCTGAGCAGTTCTTC. The V call is TRBV11-2, the J call TRBJ2-1; the D gene is possibly TRBD2 (6 bases). Trimming removed 5 bases at V and 9 bases at J, with 17 bases between. Germline V gene data show CDR1 as SGHAT and CDR2 as FQNNGV. This CDR3 has 14 amino acids.

This chain joins TRBV9 and TRBJ2-5, with 8 positions matching TRBD2. V was pared by 3 bases and J by 2 bases, with 6 bases of the junction left unmatched. The germline V gene has CDR1 SGDLS and CDR2 YYNGEE. The CDR3 runs to 15 residues. The CDR3 loop is CASSEPAGAQETQYF. In nucleotides, the CDR3 is TGTGCCAGCAGCGAACCAGCGGGGGCACAAGAGACCCAGTACTTC.

The rearrangement joins TRBV7-8 to TRBJ2-7; D is undetermined. The CDR3 runs 13 residues. The germline V and J ends were trimmed by 5 bases and 4 bases, with 12 bases remaining between them. Per germline, CDR1 SGHVS and CDR2 FQNEAQ. The chain's CDR3 is CASSPGRFYEQYF. The CDR3, as DNA: TGTGCCAGCAGCCCTGGACGGTTTTACGAGCAGTACTTC.